Shown below are 30 T cell receptor beta chains from a single sample sequenced in a study of human T cells and chemical hapten exposure. Time point specified: healthy volunteer bleed at 6 weeks. Extraction of total RNA was performed on unfractionated whole blood. Via MiXCR, TCRdb re-called the RACE reads, giving one row per CDR3 protein. This sample has about 65,000 distinct CDR3 sequences, with about 6% found just once. The material sequenced was whole blood. The receptors stem from a female donor in good health. Some clones in this sample may be carry-over from other donors' samples.

This clonotype was recorded at least ten times. This chain connects TRBV5-1 to TRBJ2-3; 12 nucleotides align to TRBD2. CDR1 is SGHRS and CDR2 is YFSETQ in the germline V gene. There are 17 residues in the CDR3. The V and J ends lost 3 bases and 2 bases, in that order; junction bases with no gene match: 7. The DNA for the CDR3 is TGCGCCAGCAGCTCCCCGGGACTAGCGGGTTTCACAGATACGCAGTATTTT. Translation gives CASSSPGLAGFTDTQYF.

This clonotype occurred many times. The V gene is TRBV7-2, the J gene TRBJ2-3, with D maybe TRBD2 (5 bases). Trimming removed 2 bases at V and 5 bases at J, with 8 bases between. Germline CDR1 reads SGHTA; CDR2 reads FQGNSA. The CDR3 covers 13 residues. The CDR3 nucleotides are TGTGCCAGCAGCTTAAAGGCGGGAGATACGCAGTATTTT. Its translation is CASSLKAGDTQYF.

This clonotype was seen only a few times. The rearrangement links TRBV12-3 or TRBV12-4 to TRBJ1-1, with D perhaps matching TRBD1 (5 bases). This CDR3 has 13 residues. Trimming shortened V by 2 bases and J by 3 bases, and 7 bases separated the two germline ends. The CDR3 spells CASSLRGDTEAFF. In nucleotides, the CDR3 is TGTGCCAGCAGTTTAAGAGGGGACACTGAAGCTTTCTTT.

The genes are TRBV5-5 and TRBJ1-1; D remains ambiguous. The CDR3 spans 12 residues. Germline V gene sequence: CDR1 SGHKS, CDR2 YYEKEE (reference sequence). Trimming left V 4 bases short and J 8 bases short, with 12 bases between. CDR3 amino acids: CASSDQTPEAFF. The CDR3 DNA follows: TGTGCCAGCAGCGATCAGACACCAGAAGCTTTCTTT.

This sequence joins TRBV7-2 and TRBJ2-5; TRBD2 matches 9 bases. Germline trimming cut 4 bases from V and 3 bases from J; bases unmatched to any gene: 3. The CDR3 length is 14 residues. Per germline, CDR1 SGHTA and CDR2 FQGNSA. The DNA for the CDR3 is TGTGCCAGCAGCTCCAGACTAGCGGAAGAGACCCAGTACTTC. This sequence encodes CASSSRLAEETQYF.

This clonotype was seen a few times. This sequence joins TRBV28 and TRBJ1-1, with D possibly matching TRBD1 (5 bases). The germline CDR1 and CDR2 sequences are MDHEN and SYDVKM. V lost 2 bases and J 10 bases, leaving 23 bases between the germline ends. The CDR3 covers 16 residues. The CDR3 DNA reads as TGTGCCAGCAGTTTAGGGCAGGGTTATGGATCGGGTAGAGCTTTCTTT. Encoded protein: CASSLGQGYGSGRAFF.

This clonotype showed up many times. The chain's CDR3 is CATSRDPYSATNEKLFF. The DNA for the CDR3 is TGTGCCACCAGCAGAGATCCCTACAGTGCAACTAATGAAAAACTGTTTTTT. The V and J genes are TRBV15 and TRBJ1-4; D unresolved. CDR3 length: 17 amino acids. The germline CDR1 and CDR2 sequences are LNHNV and YYDKDF (reference sequence). V lost 0 bases and J 0 bases, leaving 11 bases between the germline ends.

This clonotype appeared many times. The rearrangement links TRBV12-3 or TRBV12-4 to TRBJ2-6; D remains ambiguous. This CDR3 has 20 residues. V lost 4 bases and J lost 0, with 22 bases in between. In nucleotides, the CDR3 is TGTGCCAGCAGTTCCTCATTACATTCGGTAGGGAACTCTGGGGCCAACGTCCTGACTTTC. It encodes CASSSSLHSVGNSGANVLTF.

The rearrangement joins TRBV6-5 to TRBJ1-4; no reliable D call. V was shortened by 9 bases and J by 10 bases, with 3 bases between the two germline ends. Germline V CDR1 and CDR2: MNHEY, SVGAGI. This CDR3 contains 8 residues. In DNA form, the CDR3 reads TGTGCCAGTTTAAAACTGTTTTTT. Amino acid sequence: CASLKLFF.

There are many counts of this clonotype. The rearrangement links TRBV29-1 to TRBJ2-6; D is uncertain. Trimming took off 4 bases at V and 4 bases at J, with 8 bases between the two ends. CDR3 length equals 13 residues. Per germline, CDR1 SQVTM and CDR2 ANQGSEA. The DNA for the CDR3 is TGCAGCGTTGGGGCTACGGGGGCCAACGTCCTGACTTTC. Encoded protein: CSVGATGANVLTF.

There are many counts of this clonotype. V gene TRBV2 combines with J gene TRBJ1-1; D is undetermined. The CDR3 has 12 residues. Germline V gives CDR1 SNHLY, CDR2 FYNNEI. V gave up 3 bases and J gave up 6 bases, with 8 bases separating them. In DNA form, the CDR3 reads TGTGCCAGCAGTGAGATTAGGCCTGAAGCTTTCTTT. Its protein product is CASSEIRPEAFF. The full variable domain, in which reference TRBV2 and TRBJ1-1 provide the parts outside the CDR3, is EPEVTQTPSHQVTQMGQEVILRCVPISNHLYFYWYRQILGQKVEFLVSFYNNEISEKSEIFDDQFSVERPDGSNFTLKIRSTKLEDSAMYFCASSEIRPEAFFGQGTRLTVV.

This clonotype was observed at least ten times. The chain uses TRBV24-1 and TRBJ2-1; D might be TRBD1 (6 bases). This CDR3 has 16 residues. Germline CDR1 KGHDR, CDR2 SFDVKD. V shed 4 bases and J shed 8 bases, with 20 bases lying between them. The CDR3 sequence: CATSEPTGHGLDEQFF. In nucleotides, the CDR3 is TGTGCCACCAGTGAACCGACGGGACACGGTCTCGATGAGCAGTTCTTC.

The chain joins TRBV6-2 or TRBV6-3 to TRBJ2-3; a weak D match, TRBD1 (6 bases). This CDR3 has 13 amino acids. V lost 6 bases to trimming and J lost 2 bases, with 9 bases between them. In germline, CDR1 is MNHEY, CDR2 SVGEGT. CDR3 nucleotide sequence: TGTGCCAGCAGGAGGGACAACACAGATACGCAGTATTTT. Translating it yields CASRRDNTDTQYF.

The CDR3 spells CASSDSASGYNEQFF. CDR3 bases: TGTGCCAGCAGTGACTCTGCTAGCGGTTACAATGAGCAGTTCTTC. The chain combines TRBV6-4 with TRBJ2-1; 7 bases agree with TRBD2. Germline assignment: CDR1 MRHNA and CDR2 SNTAGT. CDR3 length: 15 residues. V lost 0 bases to trimming and J lost 4 bases; unmatched junction nucleotides: 3.

This clonotype was detected many times. The rearrangement joins TRBV6-5 to TRBJ2-7, with 11 bases matching TRBD1. Germline CDR1 reads MNHEY; CDR2 reads SVGAGI. The CDR3 has 16 amino acids. The V segment lost 4 bases and the J segment 1 base; nucleotides outside the gene matches: 6. DNA of the CDR3: TGTGCCAGCAGTTCCCCCCGGGACAGGGGGTCCTACGAGCAGTACTTC. Translating it yields CASSSPRDRGSYEQYF.

The sample holds a few counts of this clonotype. The V gene is TRBV2, the J gene TRBJ2-1; D gene ambiguous. The V and J ends lost 5 bases and 0 bases respectively, with 11 bases between them. CDR3 length equals 15 residues. Germline assignment: CDR1 SNHLY and CDR2 FYNNEI. CDR3 DNA sequence: TGTGCCAGCAGTTTTTCTGACGACTCCTACAATGAGCAGTTCTTC. This gives the protein CASSFSDDSYNEQFF.

This clonotype was found a few times. The chain employs TRBV3-1 and TRBJ2-1; D is unclear. This CDR3 has 13 residues. V lost 3 bases, J lost 1 base, and 4 bases lay in between. Germline V gives CDR1 LGHDT, CDR2 YNNKEL (reference sequence). The CDR3, as DNA: TGTGCCAGCAGCCATCAGTCCTACAATGAGCAGTTCTTC. Translating gives CASSHQSYNEQFF.

Only a few counts were recorded for this clonotype. This chain connects TRBV6-6 to TRBJ1-5, with D possibly TRBD1 on 5 matching bases. Germline loops: CDR1 MNHNY, CDR2 SVGAGI (reference sequence). The CDR3 has 16 amino acids. V lost 6 bases and J 6 bases, leaving 21 bases between the germline ends. The CDR3 DNA reads TGTGCCAGCAGACCAGACGGGACCGCGATTCCTCAGCCCCAGCATTTT. Protein sequence: CASRPDGTAIPQPQHF.

This clonotype has just a few counts. The genes are TRBV7-9 and TRBJ2-3, with D perhaps matching TRBD2 (6 bases). The CDR3 sequence is 16 residues long. With 2 bases removed from V and 4 bases from J, the gap between germline ends came to 16 bases. Germline CDR1 SEHNR, CDR2 FQNEAQ (reference sequence). The DNA of the CDR3 is TGTGCCAGCAGCTTATATACTAGCAGGGATCCAGATACGCAGTATTTT. Translated, it gives CASSLYTSRDPDTQYF.

The gene calls are TRBV4-3 and TRBJ1-1, with D maybe TRBD1 (6 bases). V gave up 1 base and J gave up 4 bases, with 13 bases separating them. The CDR3 has 15 amino acids. Germline-derived CDR1 and CDR2 are LGHNA and YSLEER. The CDR3 region has the DNA TGCGCCAGCAGCCAAGCTGGACAGCGGGCCACTGAAGCTTTCTTT. Encoded protein: CASSQAGQRATEAFF.

This clonotype appeared many times. The genes are TRBV6-5 and TRBJ2-7; D is possibly TRBD2 (5 bases). This CDR3 comprises 17 residues. V was pared by 4 bases and J by 4 bases, with 23 bases between. Germline values: CDR1 MNHEY, CDR2 SVGAGI. The CDR3 DNA reads TGTGCCAGCAGTTCCGCGGGTCTCCCTGCCGATGAATACGAGCAGTACTTC. This gives the protein CASSSAGLPADEYEQYF.

Worth noting for this clonotype: This CDR3 fails to terminate in the conserved phenylalanine or tryptophan, so it likely reflects a read error. CDR3 in amino acids: CASSFSDGYNEQFS. DNA of the CDR3: TGTGCCAGCAGTTTTTCTGACGGGTACAATGAGCAGTTCTCC. The chain recombines TRBV28 with TRBJ2-1; D is ambiguous. CDR3 length: 14 residues. Trimming removed 3 bases at V and 4 bases at J, with 10 bases between. Per germline, CDR1 MDHEN and CDR2 SYDVKM.

In its sample, this clonotype was seen a few times. This chain uses TRBV4-1 with TRBJ2-1, with a possible D match to TRBD1 (6 bases). Germline CDR1 and CDR2: MGHRA and YSYEKL. Between the trimmed V and J ends, which lost 2 bases and 0 bases, there was a span of 11 bases. The CDR3 spans 16 residues. In DNA, the CDR3 is TGCGCCAGCAGCCAACGGACAGCTAGCTCCTACAATGAGCAGTTCTTC. This encodes CASSQRTASSYNEQFF.

This clonotype showed up many times. The chain links TRBV28 to TRBJ1-5; perhaps TRBD1 as D (5 bases). Between the trimmed V and J ends, which lost 6 bases and 5 bases, there was a span of 17 bases. From germline, CDR1 is MDHEN and CDR2 SYDVKM. This CDR3 spans 15 amino acids. DNA of the CDR3: TGTGCCAGCAGGCAAGGCGGGGCAGGGCATCAGCCCCAGCATTTT. Translating gives CASRQGGAGHQPQHF.

This clonotype was seen at least ten times. This chain joins TRBV20-1 and TRBJ2-7; 10 nucleotides align to TRBD1. From germline, CDR1 is DFQATT and CDR2 SNEGSKA (reference sequence). V shed 5 bases, J shed 6 bases, and the junction held 7 bases outside the gene matches. The CDR3 totals 13 residues. CDR3 DNA: TGCAGTGCTGCCCAGGGACAGGGGCGCGAGCAGTACTTC. It specifies CSAAQGQGREQYF.

The sample holds a few counts of this clonotype. The chain employs TRBV3-1 and TRBJ2-1; 10 bases match TRBD2. V was clipped by 4 bases and J by 6 bases; unmatched bases: 6. Germline CDR1 is LGHDT and CDR2 is YNNKEL (reference sequence). CDR3 length: 15 amino acids. The CDR3 coding sequence is TGTGCCAGCAGCCCCCAGCGGGAGGGCCCCAATGAGCAGTTCTTC. Translating it yields CASSPQREGPNEQFF.

This clonotype occurred many times. This chain joins TRBV10-1 and TRBJ1-5; D gene ambiguous. The CDR3 totals 13 residues. Germline values: CDR1 WNHNN, CDR2 SYGVQD (reference sequence). V gave up 1 base and J gave up 3 bases, with 4 bases separating them. The CDR3 region is CASSEYYNQPQHF. DNA for the CDR3: TGCGCCAGCAGTGAGTACTACAATCAGCCCCAGCATTTT.

The sample holds many counts of this clonotype. The chain is built from TRBV5-6 and TRBJ2-5, with a possible D match to TRBD1 (5 bases). The V end lost 3 bases, the J end lost 5 bases, and 8 bases lay between the germline ends. This CDR3 has 12 amino acids. CDR1 is SGHDT and CDR2 is YYEEEE in the germline V gene. CDR3 in DNA: TGTGCCAGCAGCTCAAACAGGGAGACCCAGTACTTC. Protein sequence: CASSSNRETQYF. Using reference TRBV5-6 and TRBJ2-5 for the parts outside the CDR3, the full variable domain is DAGVTQSPTHLIKTRGQQVTLRCSPKSGHDTVSWYQQALGQGPQFIFQYYEEEERQRGNFPDRFSGHQFPNYSSELNVNALLLGDSALYLCASSSNRETQYFGPGTRLLVL.

J is TRBJ2-7 and V is TRBV19; no definite D call. Trimming stripped 6 bases from V and 1 base from J, with 19 bases between. CDR3 length: 16 amino acids. From germline, CDR1 is LNHDA and CDR2 SQIVND (reference sequence). This CDR3 reads CASRTTQAHRSYEQYF. For the CDR3, the DNA is TGTGCCAGTAGAACCACCCAAGCCCACCGTTCCTACGAGCAGTACTTC. The full variable domain, its missing parts supplied by reference TRBV19 and TRBJ2-7, is DGGITQSPKYLFRKEGQNVTLSCEQNLNHDAMYWYRQDPGQGLRLIYYSQIVNDFQKGDIAEGYSVSREKKESFPLTVTSAQKNPTAFYLCASRTTQAHRSYEQYFGPGTRLTVT.

This clonotype was seen a handful of times. V gene TRBV29-1 combines with J gene TRBJ2-7; D is perhaps TRBD2 (6 bases). Germline lookup yields CDR1 SQVTM and CDR2 ANQGSEA. Between the trimmed V and J ends, which lost 4 bases and 2 bases, there was a span of 12 bases. The CDR3 extends over 13 amino acids. The CDR3 sequence is CSVAKGLAYEQYF. DNA for the CDR3: TGCAGCGTTGCCAAGGGACTGGCCTACGAGCAGTACTTC.